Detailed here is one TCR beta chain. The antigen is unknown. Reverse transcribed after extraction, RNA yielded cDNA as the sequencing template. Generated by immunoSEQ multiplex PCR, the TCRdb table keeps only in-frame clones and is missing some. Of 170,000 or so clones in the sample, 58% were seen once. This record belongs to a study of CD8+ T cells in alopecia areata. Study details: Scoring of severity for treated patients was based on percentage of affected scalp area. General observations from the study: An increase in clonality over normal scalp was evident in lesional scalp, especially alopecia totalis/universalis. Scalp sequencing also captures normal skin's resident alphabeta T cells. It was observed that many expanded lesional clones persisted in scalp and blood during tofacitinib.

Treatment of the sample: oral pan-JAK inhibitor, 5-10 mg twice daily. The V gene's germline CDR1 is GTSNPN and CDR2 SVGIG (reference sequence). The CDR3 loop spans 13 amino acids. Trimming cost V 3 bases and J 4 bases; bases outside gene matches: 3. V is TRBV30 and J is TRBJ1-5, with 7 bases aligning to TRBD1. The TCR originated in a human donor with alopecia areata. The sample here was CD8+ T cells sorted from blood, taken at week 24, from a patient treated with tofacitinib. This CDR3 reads CAWRGQSNQPQHF. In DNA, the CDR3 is TGTGCCTGGAGGGGACAGTCTAATCAGCCCCAGCATTTT.